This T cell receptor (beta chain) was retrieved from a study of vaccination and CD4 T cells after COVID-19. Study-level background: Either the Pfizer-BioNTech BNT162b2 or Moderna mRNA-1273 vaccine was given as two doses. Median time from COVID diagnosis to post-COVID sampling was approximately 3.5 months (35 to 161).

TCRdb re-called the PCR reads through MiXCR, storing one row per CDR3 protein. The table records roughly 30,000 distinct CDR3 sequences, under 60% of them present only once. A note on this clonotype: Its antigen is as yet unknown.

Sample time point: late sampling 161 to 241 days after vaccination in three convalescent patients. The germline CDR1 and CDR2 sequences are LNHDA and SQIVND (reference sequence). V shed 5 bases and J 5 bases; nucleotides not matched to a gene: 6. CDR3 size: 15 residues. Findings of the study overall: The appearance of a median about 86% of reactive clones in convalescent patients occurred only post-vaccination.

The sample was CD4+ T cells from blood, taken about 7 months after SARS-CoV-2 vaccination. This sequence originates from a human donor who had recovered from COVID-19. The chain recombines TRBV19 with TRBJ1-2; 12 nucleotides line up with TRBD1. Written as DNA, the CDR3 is TGTGCCAGTAGTCCCGGGACAGGGGGCTTATATGGCTACACCTTC. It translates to CASSPGTGGLYGYTF. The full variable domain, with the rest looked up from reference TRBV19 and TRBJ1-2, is DGGITQSPKYLFRKEGQNVTLSCEQNLNHDAMYWYRQDPGQGLRLIYYSQIVNDFQKGDIAEGYSVSREKKESFPLTVTSAQKNPTAFYLCASSPGTGGLYGYTFGSGTRLTVV.